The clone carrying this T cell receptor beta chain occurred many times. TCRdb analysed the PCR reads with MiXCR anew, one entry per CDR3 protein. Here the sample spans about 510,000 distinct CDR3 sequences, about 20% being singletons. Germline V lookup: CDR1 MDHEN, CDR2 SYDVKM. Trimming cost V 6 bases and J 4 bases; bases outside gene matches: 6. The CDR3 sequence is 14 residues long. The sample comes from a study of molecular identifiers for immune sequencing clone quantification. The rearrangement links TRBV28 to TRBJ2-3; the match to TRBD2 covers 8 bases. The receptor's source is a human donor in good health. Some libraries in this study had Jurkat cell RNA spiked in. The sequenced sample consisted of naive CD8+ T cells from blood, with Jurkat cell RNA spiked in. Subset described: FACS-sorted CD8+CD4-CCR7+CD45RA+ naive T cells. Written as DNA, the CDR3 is TGTGCCAGCAGGGGCGGGAGGACGTCAGATACGCAGTATTTT. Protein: CASRGGRTSDTQYF.